One sample yielded the 11 T cell receptor beta chains listed below, sequenced in a study of T cell responses to AZD1222 COVID-19 vaccine. The table came from immunoSEQ multiplex PCR; TCRdb's copy has only in-frame clones and leaves some out. The data contain 100,000 to 150,000 clones, about 88% of them singletons. The specimen was peripheral blood, collected on day 0 of AZD1222 vaccination. These receptors came from an adult in good health.

The chain joins TRBV9 to TRBJ2-7; 10 bases line up with TRBD1. The germline CDR1 and CDR2 sequences are SGDLS and YYNGEE. Unmatched junction bases numbered 10, after V lost 4 bases and J lost 3 bases. The length of the CDR3 is 16 residues. The CDR3, as DNA: TGTGCCAGCAGCCTCGGGACAGGGGAATCCCACTACGAGCAGTACTTC. This translates into CASSLGTGESHYEQYF.

The chain combines TRBV3-1 (or the pseudogene TRBV3-2) with TRBJ2-4; D uncertain. Deletions cut 4 bases from V and 0 bases from J, with 10 bases between. Germline CDR1 is LGHDT and CDR2 is YNNKEL (reference sequence). This CDR3 has 15 residues. CDR3 sequence: CASSPAEEAKNIQYF. The CDR3 nucleotides read TGTGCCAGCAGCCCGGCCGAGGAAGCCAAAAACATTCAGTACTTC.

This clone was detected a few times. The chain employs TRBV19 and TRBJ1-5, with 9 bases matching TRBD1. Germline V gene data show CDR1 as LNHDA and CDR2 as SQIVND (reference sequence). The ends lost 3 bases at V and 2 bases at J; junction bases unmatched: 2. The CDR3 covers 15 residues. CDR3 loop: CASSIWTGGNQPQHF. CDR3 DNA: TGTGCCAGTAGTATCTGGACAGGGGGCAATCAGCCCCAGCATTTT.

The chain combines TRBV30 with TRBJ2-2; no clear D gene. CDR1 GTSNPN and CDR2 SVGIG come from the germline V gene (reference sequence). The CDR3 is 13 residues long. V was shortened by 0 bases and J by 6 bases, with 8 bases between the two germline ends. The CDR3 reads CAWSVFRAGELFF. CDR3 DNA sequence: TGTGCCTGGAGTGTTTTTAGGGCCGGGGAGCTGTTTTTT.

The chain's CDR3 is CASTADTYNEQFF. The CDR3 DNA follows: TGTGCCAGCACCGCGGACACCTACAATGAGCAGTTCTTC. The rearrangement uses TRBV12-3 or TRBV12-4 and TRBJ2-1; perhaps TRBD1 as D (5 bases). V lost 7 bases, J lost 2 bases, and 9 bases lay in between. CDR3 length: 13 residues.

This clone came up once. The chain employs TRBV19 and TRBJ1-2; a possible D gene is TRBD1 (6 bases). The CDR3 totals 15 residues. The germline CDR1 and CDR2 sequences are LNHDA and SQIVND (reference sequence). Trimming took 7 bases from V and 7 from J, leaving 22 bases between them. The CDR3 region has the DNA TGTGCCAGTACCCCTGCGCACGGGCAGGGGTCTGGCTACACCTTC. This sequence encodes CASTPAHGQGSGYTF.

The V gene is TRBV7-9, the J gene TRBJ1-4, with 10 positions matching TRBD1. Germline CDR1 reads SEHNR; CDR2 reads FQNEAQ (reference sequence). With V trimmed by 4 bases and J by 6 bases, 11 bases remained unmatched. The CDR3 is 17 residues long. The CDR3 protein is CASSSRDRGIGDEKLFF. CDR3 bases: TGTGCCAGCAGCTCCCGGGACAGGGGAATAGGGGATGAAAAACTGTTTTTT.

This chain joins TRBV2 and TRBJ2-7; TRBD1 matches at 9 bases. This CDR3 comprises 15 residues. V was clipped by 6 bases and J by 1 base; unmatched bases: 7. Germline CDR1 reads SNHLY; CDR2 reads FYNNEI. The CDR3 spells CASRGGQGRSYEQYF. The DNA of the CDR3 is TGTGCCAGCAGGGGGGGACAGGGTAGGTCCTACGAGCAGTACTTC.

V is TRBV5-4 and J is TRBJ2-1, with 8 bases lining up with TRBD2. CDR3 length equals 16 residues. Losses at the gene ends were 2 bases for V and 6 bases for J; bases not matched to a gene: 10. The germline gives CDR1 SGHNT, CDR2 YYREEE (reference sequence). DNA for the CDR3: TGTGCCAGCAGCTTCAATCCGGGACTAGTATTCAATGAGCAGTTCTTC. It yields the protein CASSFNPGLVFNEQFF.

This clone was recorded once. CDR3 in DNA: TGCGCCAGCAGTGAGTCGAGATGGGGACAGGGTCAAGAGACCCAGTACTTC. It encodes CASSESRWGQGQETQYF. V usage is TRBV10-2 and J usage is TRBJ2-5; TRBD1 agrees at 9 bases. Looked up from germline, CDR1 is WSHSY and CDR2 is SAAADI. The CDR3 sequence is 17 residues long. V dropped 0 bases and J dropped 2; count of bases not matched to a gene: 7.

This clone was recorded once. The chain uses TRBV4-2 and TRBJ1-2, with D possibly being TRBD1 (6 bases). The CDR3 length is 15 residues. Germline-derived CDR1 and CDR2 are LGHNA and YNFKEQ. Trimming cost V 0 bases and J 5 bases, with 13 bases left between them. Here the CDR3 reads CASSQEGAAGYGYTF. The CDR3 nucleotides are TGTGCCAGCAGCCAAGAGGGGGCAGCCGGGTATGGCTACACCTTC.